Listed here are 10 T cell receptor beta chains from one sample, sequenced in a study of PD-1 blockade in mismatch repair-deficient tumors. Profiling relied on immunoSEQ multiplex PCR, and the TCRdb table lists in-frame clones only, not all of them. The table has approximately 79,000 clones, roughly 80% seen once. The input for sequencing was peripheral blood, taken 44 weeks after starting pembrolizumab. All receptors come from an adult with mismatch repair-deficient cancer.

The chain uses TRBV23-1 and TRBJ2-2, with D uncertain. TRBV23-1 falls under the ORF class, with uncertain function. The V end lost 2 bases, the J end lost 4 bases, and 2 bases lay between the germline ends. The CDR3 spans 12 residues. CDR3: CASSQRTGELFF. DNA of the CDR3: TGCGCCAGCAGTCAACGCACCGGGGAGCTGTTTTTT.

This chain's CDR3 is CASSRRGPNTGELFF. CDR3 coding DNA: TGTGCCAGCAGCCGCCGGGGCCCGAACACCGGGGAGCTGTTTTTT. The rearrangement uses TRBV9 and TRBJ2-2; D possibly matches TRBD1 or TRBD2 (5 bases each). Between the trimmed V and J ends, which lost 4 bases and 0 bases, there was a span of 10 bases. The CDR3 totals 15 residues. Germline CDR1 and CDR2: SGDLS and YYNGEE. Full variable domain (outside the CDR3, taken from reference TRBV9 and TRBJ2-2): DSGVTQTPKHLITATGQRVTLRCSPRSGDLSVYWYQQSLDQGLQFLIQYYNGEERAKGNILERFSAQQFPDLHSELNLSSLELGDSALYFCASSRRGPNTGELFFGEGSRLTVL.

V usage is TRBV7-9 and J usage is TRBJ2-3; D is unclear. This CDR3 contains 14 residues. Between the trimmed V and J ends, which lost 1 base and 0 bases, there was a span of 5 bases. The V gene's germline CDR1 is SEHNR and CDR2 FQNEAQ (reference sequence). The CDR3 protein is CASSLVTSTDTQYF. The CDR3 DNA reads TGTGCCAGCAGCTTAGTAACGAGCACAGATACGCAGTATTTT. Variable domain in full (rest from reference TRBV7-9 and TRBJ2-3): DTGVSQNPRHKITKRGQNVTFRCDPISEHNRLYWYRQTLGQGPEFLTYFQNEAQLEKSRLLSDRFSAERPKGSFSTLEIQRTEQGDSAMYLCASSLVTSTDTQYFGPGTRLTVL.

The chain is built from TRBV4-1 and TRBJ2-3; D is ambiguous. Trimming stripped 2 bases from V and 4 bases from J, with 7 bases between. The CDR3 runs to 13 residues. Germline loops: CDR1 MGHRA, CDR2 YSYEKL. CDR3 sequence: CASSQTFPDTQYF. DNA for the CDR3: TGCGCCAGCAGCCAAACATTCCCAGATACGCAGTATTTT.

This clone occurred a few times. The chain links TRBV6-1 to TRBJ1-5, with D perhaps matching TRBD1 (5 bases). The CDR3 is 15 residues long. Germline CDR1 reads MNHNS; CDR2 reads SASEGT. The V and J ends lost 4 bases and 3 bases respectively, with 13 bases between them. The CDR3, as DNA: TGTGCCAGCAGTGGGCTCTTGGGGGACAATCAGCCCCAGCATTTT. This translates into CASSGLLGDNQPQHF.

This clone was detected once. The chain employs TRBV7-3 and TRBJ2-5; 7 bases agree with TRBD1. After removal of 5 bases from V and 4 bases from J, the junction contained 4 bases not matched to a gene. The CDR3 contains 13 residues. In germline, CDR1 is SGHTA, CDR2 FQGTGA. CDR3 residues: CASSKGAGETQYF. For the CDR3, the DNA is TGTGCCAGCAGCAAGGGGGCCGGAGAGACCCAGTACTTC.

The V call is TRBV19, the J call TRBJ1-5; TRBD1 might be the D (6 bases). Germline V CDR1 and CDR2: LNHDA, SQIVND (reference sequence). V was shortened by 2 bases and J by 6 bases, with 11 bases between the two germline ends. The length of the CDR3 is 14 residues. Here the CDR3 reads CASSIQGTGQPQHF. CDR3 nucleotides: TGTGCCAGTAGTATACAGGGGACGGGTCAGCCCCAGCATTTT.

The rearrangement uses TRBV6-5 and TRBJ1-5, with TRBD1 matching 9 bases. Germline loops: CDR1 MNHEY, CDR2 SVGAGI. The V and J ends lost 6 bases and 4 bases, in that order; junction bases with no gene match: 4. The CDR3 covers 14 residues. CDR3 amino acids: CASRRQGGNQPQHF. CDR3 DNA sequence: TGTGCCAGCAGACGACAGGGGGGTAATCAGCCCCAGCATTTT.

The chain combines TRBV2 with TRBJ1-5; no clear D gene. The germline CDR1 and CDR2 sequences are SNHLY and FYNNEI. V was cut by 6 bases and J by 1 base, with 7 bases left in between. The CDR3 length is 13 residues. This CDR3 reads CASRRESNQPQHF. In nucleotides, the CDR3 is TGTGCCAGCAGACGCGAGAGCAATCAGCCCCAGCATTTT.

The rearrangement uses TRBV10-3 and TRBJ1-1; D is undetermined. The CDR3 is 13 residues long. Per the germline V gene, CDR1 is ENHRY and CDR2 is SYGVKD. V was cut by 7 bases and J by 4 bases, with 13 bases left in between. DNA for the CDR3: TGTGCCATCAATAGGGATACCGCCACTGAAGCTTTCTTT. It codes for CAINRDTATEAFF.